These 7 T cell receptor beta chains originate from one sample sequenced in a study of cytomegalovirus exposure and HLA in healthy donors. The PCR contained 60 Vbeta and 13 Jbeta primers. Sequenced by immunoSEQ multiplex PCR; TCRdb stores in-frame clones only, minus some. The sample contains about 92,000 clones, 65% to 85% of which appear only once. Sequencing was carried out using PBMCs. These receptors came from a girl aged 2 to 10 in good health and CMV-seropositive.

The chain carries TRBV9 and TRBJ2-1; TRBD2 matches 8 bases. CDR3 size: 17 residues. CDR1 is SGDLS and CDR2 is YYNGEE in the germline V gene. V gave up 0 bases and J gave up 9 bases; unmatched junction bases: 14. This chain's CDR3 is CASSVDPGAGASGEQFF. For the CDR3, the DNA is TGTGCCAGCAGCGTAGACCCCGGAGCGGGAGCATCCGGTGAGCAGTTCTTC.

This chain connects TRBV28 to TRBJ1-2; maybe TRBD1 (5 bases). V lost 7 bases, J lost 5 bases, and 20 bases lay in between. There are 15 residues in the CDR3. In germline, CDR1 is MDHEN, CDR2 SYDVKM. CDR3 region: CASMGGGGIGYGYTF. CDR3 DNA sequence: TGTGCCAGCATGGGAGGCGGGGGGATTGGGTATGGCTACACCTTC.

This chain links TRBV9 with TRBJ2-7; possibly TRBD1 for D (6 bases). With 0 bases removed from V and 3 bases from J, the gap between germline ends came to 16 bases. The germline gives CDR1 SGDLS, CDR2 YYNGEE. The CDR3 length is 16 residues. The CDR3, as DNA: TGTGCCAGCAGCGTAGGATCCGGACAGAAGTACTACGAGCAGTACTTC. The encoded protein is CASSVGSGQKYYEQYF.

The rearrangement uses TRBV4-3 and TRBJ1-1; possibly TRBD1 for D (5 bases). This CDR3 comprises 15 residues. The ends were cut back, 0 bases at V and 1 base at J, with 9 bases in the middle. The germline V gene has CDR1 LGHNA and CDR2 YSLEER. CDR3 protein: CASSQDDSPNTEAFF. Written as DNA, the CDR3 is TGCGCCAGCAGCCAAGATGACAGCCCGAACACTGAAGCTTTCTTT.

The V gene is TRBV18, the J gene TRBJ2-7, with 10 bases matching TRBD2. J was trimmed by 7 bases and V by 3 bases; bases with no gene match: 6. CDR1 and CDR2 (germline): KGHSH, LQKENI. The CDR3 runs to 14 residues. The CDR3 bases are TGTGCCAGCTCACCCTTCTTACTAGCGGGAGAGCAGTACTTC. Protein sequence: CASSPFLLAGEQYF.

The rearrangement links TRBV18 to TRBJ2-7, with D possibly matching TRBD2 (6 bases). The CDR3 has 14 residues. Germline V CDR1 and CDR2: KGHSH, LQKENI. V lost 3 bases and J 3 bases, leaving 12 bases between the germline ends. The CDR3 reads CASSPRGGDYEQYF. CDR3 sequence (DNA): TGTGCCAGCTCACCTCGGGGCGGGGACTACGAGCAGTACTTC.

V usage is TRBV2 and J usage is TRBJ1-5, with 8 bases that match TRBD1. This CDR3 region has 17 residues. V trimming: 5 bases; J trimming: 5 bases; junction bases outside the gene matches: 14. CDR1 and CDR2 from the germline V gene are SNHLY and FYNNEI. CDR3 coding DNA: TGTGCCAGCAGTTTCCCATTAACAGGGGGACGGGATCAGCCCCAGCATTTT. Its protein is CASSFPLTGGRDQPQHF. The full variable domain, with the rest looked up from reference TRBV2 and TRBJ1-5, is EPEVTQTPSHQVTQMGQEVILRCVPISNHLYFYWYRQILGQKVEFLVSFYNNEISEKSEIFDDQFSVERPDGSNFTLKIRSTKLEDSAMYFCASSFPLTGGRDQPQHFGDGTRLSIL.